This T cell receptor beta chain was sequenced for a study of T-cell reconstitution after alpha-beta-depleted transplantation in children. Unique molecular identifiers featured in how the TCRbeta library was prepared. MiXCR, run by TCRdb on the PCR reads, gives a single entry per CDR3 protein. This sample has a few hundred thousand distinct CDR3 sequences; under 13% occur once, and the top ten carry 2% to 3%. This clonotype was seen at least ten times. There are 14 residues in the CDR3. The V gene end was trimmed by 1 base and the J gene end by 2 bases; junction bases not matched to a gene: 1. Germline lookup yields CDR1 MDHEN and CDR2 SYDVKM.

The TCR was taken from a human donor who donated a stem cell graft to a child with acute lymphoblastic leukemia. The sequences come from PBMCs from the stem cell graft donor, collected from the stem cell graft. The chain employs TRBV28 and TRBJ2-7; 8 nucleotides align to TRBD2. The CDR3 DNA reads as TGTGCCAGCAGTTTATCAGCGGGAGCCTACGAGCAGTACTTC. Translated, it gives CASSLSAGAYEQYF.